Listed below are T cell receptor beta chains from one sample, sequenced in a study of T cells in Graves' hyperthyroidism and ophthalmopathy. TCRdb independently ran MiXCR on the multiplex PCR reads; one entry per CDR3 protein. The sample includes hundreds of thousands of distinct CDR3 sequences, less than 25% of them seen just once. Specimen: blood. The receptors here all came from a man aged 25 to 45 with Graves' ophthalmopathy. The CDR3 runs from the conserved cysteine through the conserved F or W. The D gene is left open where the match is weak. Size is omitted from some rows. Given values are once, few, many or a class for expanded clones.

V	D	size	J	DNA	CDR3
TRBV11-2	TRBD1	many	TRBJ1-2	TGTGCCAGCAGCCCGGGACAGGGGGGCGACGGTAACTATGGCTACACCTTC	CASSPGQGGDGNYGYTF
TRBV19	TRBD1	few	TRBJ2-7	TGTGCCAGTAGTATAGCCGGGACAGGGCCCTCCTACGAGCAGTACTTC	CASSIAGTGPSYEQYF
TRBV18	.	many	TRBJ2-1	TGTGCCAGCTCACCACGGGTCCCCCGGCGGGACAACTACAATGAGCAGTTCTTC	CASSPRVPRRDNYNEQFF
TRBV4-1	.	.	TRBJ2-5	TGCGCCAGCAGCCAAGGGATTGAAGAGACCCAGTACTTC	CASSQGIEETQYF
TRBV18	TRBD1	many	TRBJ1-2	TGTGCCAGCTCGCGGACAGGGGGAGATGGCTACACCTTC	CASSRTGGDGYTF
TRBV6-2/TRBV6-3	TRBD1	few	TRBJ2-5	TGTGCCAGCACTCCACCGGGGACAGCCGGAGAGACCCAGTACTTC	CASTPPGTAGETQYF
TRBV12-3/TRBV12-4	.	.	TRBJ2-2	TGTGCCAGCAGTTTAAGGGAGTCAGTCGGGGAGCTGTTTTTT	CASSLRESVGELFF
TRBV19	.	few	TRBJ2-3	TGTGCCAGTAGTATAGTTGGGGAGACCACAGATACGCAGTATTTT	CASSIVGETTDTQYF
TRBV29-1	.	few	TRBJ2-7	TGCAGCGCCATCAGAGGGACCCAATCCTCCGAGCAGTACTTC	CSAIRGTQSSEQYF
TRBV12-5	.	.	TRBJ2-1	TGTGCTAGTGGTTTGACGACAGGGGGGAGCGGGAGGGCCTACAATGAGCAGTTCTTC	CASGLTTGGSGRAYNEQFF
TRBV20-1	.	few	TRBJ2-7	TGCAGTGCTAGTAACGAGCAGTACTTC	CSASNEQYF
TRBV7-3	.	.	TRBJ2-6	TGTGCCAGCAGCCGTATCCCCCTAGCAGGATCTGGGGCCAACGTCCTGACTTTC	CASSRIPLAGSGANVLTF
TRBV20-1	TRBD1	.	TRBJ1-5	TGCAGTGCTCGACCTACAGGGGTTAGCAATCAGCCCCAGCATTTT	CSARPTGVSNQPQHF
TRBV11-1	.	many	TRBJ2-1	TGTGCCAGCAGCCAGCAGCCTACATTCTACAATGAGCAGTTCTTC	CASSQQPTFYNEQFF
TRBV7-8	.	few	TRBJ2-3	TGTGCCAGCAGCTTAGGCAGGGGATTGAATACGCAGTATTTT	CASSLGRGLNTQYF
TRBV30	.	.	TRBJ2-1	TGTGCTGGTCTTTACTCCTACAATGAGCAGTTCTTC	CAGLYSYNEQFF
TRBV30	TRBD1	few	TRBJ2-1	TGTGCCTGGAGTACGGGACAGGGGCCGCATGAGCAGTTCTTC	CAWSTGQGPHEQFF
TRBV20-1	TRBD1	many	TRBJ2-7	TGCAGTGCTAGAGACCGGGACAGGCTCTACGAGCAGTACTTC	CSARDRDRLYEQYF
TRBV20-1	TRBD1	many	TRBJ2-5	TGCAGTGCTAGAGATCTAGGGCGGACAGGGGGCGGAGGAGAGACCCAGTACTTC	CSARDLGRTGGGGETQYF
TRBV7-2	TRBD2	.	TRBJ2-3	TGTGCCAGCAGCGCACAACTAGCGGGAGCTTCAGATACGCAGTATTTT	CASSAQLAGASDTQYF
TRBV28	.	few	TRBJ2-2	TGTGCCAGCAGTGACTATGGATATAACACCGGGGAGCTGTTTTTT	CASSDYGYNTGELFF
TRBV20-1	TRBD2	.	TRBJ2-1	TGCAGTGCTCAGCGGGACTACAATGAGCAGTTCTTC	CSAQRDYNEQFF
TRBV10-3	TRBD1	.	TRBJ2-7	TGTGCCATCAGGCCGGGACAGGGAGACGAGCAGTACTTC	CAIRPGQGDEQYF
TRBV24-1	TRBD2	many	TRBJ2-1	TGTGCCACCAGTGATTTGGCTAGCGGCACCTACAATGAGCAGTTCTTC	CATSDLASGTYNEQFF
TRBV3-1	TRBD1	few	TRBJ1-5	TGTGCCAGCAGCAATTCAGGGGGCGGTTTTCAGCCCCAGCATTTT	CASSNSGGGFQPQHF
TRBV29-1	TRBD1	.	TRBJ1-1	TGCAGCGTCCGCACCAGGGGGCCCGAGAGGGGAGCTTTCTTT	CSVRTRGPERGAFF
TRBV7-2	.	.	TRBJ1-2	TGTGCCAGCAGCTTAAGGATGAACTATGGCTACACCTTC	CASSLRMNYGYTF
TRBV12-3/TRBV12-4	TRBD2	many	TRBJ2-5	TGTGCCAGCAGAATGCTCGGGACTAGCGGGAAAGAGACCCAGTACTTC	CASRMLGTSGKETQYF
TRBV7-2	.	many	TRBJ2-5	TGTGCCAGCAGCCAAATAGGGGGGGGGGAGACCCAGTACTTC	CASSQIGGGETQYF
TRBV18	.	many	TRBJ2-3	TGTGCCAGCTCACCACCGAGTAGGGCAGATACGCAGTATTTT	CASSPPSRADTQYF
TRBV4-1	TRBD2	.	TRBJ2-3	TGCGCCAGCAGTGCTAGCGGGAGGGCCGAAGATACGCAGTATTTT	CASSASGRAEDTQYF
TRBV18	.	few	TRBJ1-2	TGTGCCAGCTCACCCGCAGGGCTTCTTGGAGGCTACACCTTC	CASSPAGLLGGYTF
TRBV11-2	TRBD2	.	TRBJ2-7	TGTGCCAGCAGCCCTTTTAGCGGGAGAGAGCAGTACTTC	CASSPFSGREQYF
TRBV5-1	.	many	TRBJ2-1	TGCGCCAGCAGCTTGGGGCGGGTGGCGGTGGTCGATGAGCAGTTCTTC	CASSLGRVAVVDEQFF
TRBV27	.	.	TRBJ1-1	TGTGCCAGCAGTTTTATCCCACCCACAGGGAACACTGAAGCTTTCTTT	CASSFIPPTGNTEAFF
TRBV7-2	TRBD2	many	TRBJ2-7	TGTGCCAGCAGCCCCCCGGGACTAGCGGGAGGATACGAGCAGTACTTC	CASSPPGLAGGYEQYF
TRBV29-1	TRBD1	many	TRBJ2-7	TGCAGCGTGGAGGAACAGGGGGTGCCCTACGAGCAGTACTTC	CSVEEQGVPYEQYF
TRBV6-9	TRBD1	.	TRBJ2-3	TGTGCCAGCAGTACCGGGACAGGGGACACAGATACGCAGTATTTT	CASSTGTGDTDTQYF
TRBV7-3	TRBD2	few	TRBJ2-2	TGTGCCAGCAGCCATTTAGCGGGAGTGGCCGGGGAGCTGTTTTTT	CASSHLAGVAGELFF
TRBV30	.	many	TRBJ2-4	TGTGCCTGGAGTGTACAGTGGCTAGCCAAAAACATTCAGTACTTC	CAWSVQWLAKNIQYF
TRBV9	TRBD1	few	TRBJ2-1	TGTGCCAGCAGCGTAGAAGGGGGCTCCCACAATGAGCAGTTCTTC	CASSVEGGSHNEQFF
TRBV11-2	.	many	TRBJ2-7	TGTGCCAGCAGCTTAGCGGGCAAAACCTACGAGCAGTACTTC	CASSLAGKTYEQYF
TRBV7-2	.	many	TRBJ1-1	TGTGCCAGCAGCTTAAACGGAGGCAGAGGGACTGAAGCTTTCTTT	CASSLNGGRGTEAFF
TRBV24-1	.	few	TRBJ1-5	TGTGCCACTAGGGCAGGCCCTAACAATCAGCCCCAGCATTTT	CATRAGPNNQPQHF
TRBV12-3/TRBV12-4	.	.	TRBJ2-4	TGTGCCAGCAGTTTTGGTGGGGCGGGGGACAAGGGCATTCAGTACTTC	CASSFGGAGDKGIQYF
TRBV27	.	few	TRBJ1-1	TGTGCCAGCAGTCCCGGGGACCTGGGGACTGAAGCTTTCTTT	CASSPGDLGTEAFF
TRBV7-9	.	.	TRBJ2-3	TGTGCCAGCAGCTTACCGGTAGTCACAGATACGCAGTATTTT	CASSLPVVTDTQYF
TRBV7-3	TRBD2	once	TRBJ2-1	TGTGCCAGCAGCGCCGCTGGGACTAGCTCCTACAATGAGCGGTTCTTC	CASSAAGTSSYNERFF
TRBV6-2/TRBV6-3	.	.	TRBJ1-5	TGTGCCAGCAGTTACGACGGGGCAGTGAGTTTCTTGAGCAATCAGCCCCAGCATTTT	CASSYDGAVSFLSNQPQHF
TRBV20-1	.	.	TRBJ1-5	TGCAGTGCTAGAGATCGAGGGCCCGTTAGCAATCAGCCCCAGCATTTT	CSARDRGPVSNQPQHF
TRBV2	.	few	TRBJ2-5	TGTGCCAGCACGGGAGATGTTGTCGAGACCCAGTACTTC	CASTGDVVETQYF
TRBV6-1	TRBD1	.	TRBJ2-5	TGTGCCAGCAGCTCAGGGGGCAGACAAGAGACCCAGTACTTC	CASSSGGRQETQYF
TRBV7-2	TRBD2	.	TRBJ2-5	TGTGCCAGCAGCTTTCCTCTAGCGGGGGAGGAGACCCAGTACTTC	CASSFPLAGEETQYF
TRBV28	.	many	TRBJ2-7	TGTGCCACCGGGACACGTACCTACGAGCAGTACTTC	CATGTRTYEQYF
TRBV5-5	.	many	TRBJ2-3	TGTGCCAGCAGCGCCCATTCCACAGATACGCAGTATTTT	CASSAHSTDTQYF
TRBV20-1	.	many	TRBJ2-1	TGCAGTGCTAGGCAAATGGGACTCCAGGACAATGAGCAGTTCTTC	CSARQMGLQDNEQFF
TRBV19	TRBD2	once	TRBJ2-2	TGTGCCAGTAGTATCGGGCTAGCGGGAGCCCTCGGGGAGCTGTTTTTT	CASSIGLAGALGELFF
TRBV7-2	.	.	TRBJ2-2	TGTGCCAGCAGCCCCCGGCTAGGGGCCTACACCGGGGAGCTGTTTTTT	CASSPRLGAYTGELFF